This TCR beta chain was documented in a study of cytomegalovirus exposure and HLA in healthy donors. The CDR3 spans 15 residues. The V and J ends lost 1 base and 2 bases, in that order; junction bases with no gene match: 4. Germline V gene lookup returns CDR1 SGHRS and CDR2 YFSETQ. Study results and limitations: Sequencing depth across donors, presence/absence analyses assumed, was roughly uniform. Most TCR sequences showed up rarely, but some public TCRs showed up in many donors. Analysis was carried out at a later point, and it linked a missense DCLRE1C variant to TCR beta V- and J-gene trimming.

Worth noting for this clone: What it recognizes is unknown.

PCR involved 60 Vbeta and 13 Jbeta primers. Profiling relied on immunoSEQ multiplex PCR, and the TCRdb table lists in-frame clones only, not all of them. The profile covers tens of thousands of clones, with roughly 80% appearing a single time and 4.5% taken by the ten largest. The genes are TRBV5-1 and TRBJ1-1; 8 positions match TRBD1. The sequence derives from a man aged 35 to 55 in good health and CMV-seronegative. The sequencing input was PBMCs. The CDR3 DNA follows: TGCGCCAGCAGCTTGAGCAGGGGGCTCAACACTGAAGCTTTCTTT. As protein: CASSLSRGLNTEAFF. Drawing the rest from reference TRBV5-1 and TRBJ1-1, the complete variable domain is KAGVTQTPRYLIKTRGQQVTLSCSPISGHRSVSWYQQTPGQGLQFLFEYFSETQRNKGNFPGRFSGRQFSNSRSEMNVSTLELGDSALYLCASSLSRGLNTEAFFGQGTRLTVV.